This T cell receptor beta chain was profiled in a study of control samples from healthy donors and cancer patients. CDR3 length: 13 residues. Deletions cut 3 bases from V and 7 bases from J, with 13 bases between. The protocol was immunoSEQ multiplex PCR, while the TCRdb copy is restricted to in-frame clones and leaves out a portion. Seen here are over 60,000 clones, 85% observed once, and the top ten hold 4.5% to 7%. Specimen: blood. The sequence came from a man aged 35 to 55 in good health. This chain connects TRBV12-3 or TRBV12-4 to TRBJ2-7, with D possibly matching TRBD1 (5 bases). The CDR3, as DNA: TGTGCCAGCAGTTTTAGGCAGGGTACGGAGCAGTACTTC. It translates to CASSFRQGTEQYF.